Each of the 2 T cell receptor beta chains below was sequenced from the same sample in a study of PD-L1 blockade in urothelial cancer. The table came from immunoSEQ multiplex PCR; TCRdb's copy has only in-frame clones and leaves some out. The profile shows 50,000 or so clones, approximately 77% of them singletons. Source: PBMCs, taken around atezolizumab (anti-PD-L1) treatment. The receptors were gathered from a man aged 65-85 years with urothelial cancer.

CDR3 nucleotides: TGTGCCAGCAGCCCCGGGACAGGGGGTAGGGAGACCCAGTACTTC. It yields the protein CASSPGTGGRETQYF. This chain joins TRBV5-4 and TRBJ2-5; 11 bases line up with TRBD1. V lost 4 bases and J lost 5; bases outside the gene matches: 7. The CDR3 extends over 15 amino acids. The germline V gene has CDR1 SGHNT and CDR2 YYREEE (reference sequence).

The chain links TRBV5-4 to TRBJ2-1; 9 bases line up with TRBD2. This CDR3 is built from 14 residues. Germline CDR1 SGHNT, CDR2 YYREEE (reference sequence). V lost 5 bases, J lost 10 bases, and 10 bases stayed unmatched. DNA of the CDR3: TGTGCCAGCAGTAGGGGACTAGCTGGTGGAGAGCAGTTCTTC. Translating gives CASSRGLAGGEQFF.